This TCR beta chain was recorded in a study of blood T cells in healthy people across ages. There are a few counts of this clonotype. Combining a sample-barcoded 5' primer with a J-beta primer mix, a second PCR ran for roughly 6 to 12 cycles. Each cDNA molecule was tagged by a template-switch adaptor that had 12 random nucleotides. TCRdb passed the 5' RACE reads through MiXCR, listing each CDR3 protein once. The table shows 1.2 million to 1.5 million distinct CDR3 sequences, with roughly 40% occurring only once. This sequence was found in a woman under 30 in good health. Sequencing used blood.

The CDR3 loop reads CASTLGQGVGNEQFF. Written as DNA, the CDR3 is TGTGCCAGCACTCTGGGACAGGGGGTCGGGAATGAGCAGTTCTTC. The chain recombines TRBV12-3 or TRBV12-4 with TRBJ2-1, with TRBD1 matching over 11 bases. This CDR3 contains 15 residues. V was pared by 7 bases and J by 7 bases, with 9 bases of the junction left unmatched.